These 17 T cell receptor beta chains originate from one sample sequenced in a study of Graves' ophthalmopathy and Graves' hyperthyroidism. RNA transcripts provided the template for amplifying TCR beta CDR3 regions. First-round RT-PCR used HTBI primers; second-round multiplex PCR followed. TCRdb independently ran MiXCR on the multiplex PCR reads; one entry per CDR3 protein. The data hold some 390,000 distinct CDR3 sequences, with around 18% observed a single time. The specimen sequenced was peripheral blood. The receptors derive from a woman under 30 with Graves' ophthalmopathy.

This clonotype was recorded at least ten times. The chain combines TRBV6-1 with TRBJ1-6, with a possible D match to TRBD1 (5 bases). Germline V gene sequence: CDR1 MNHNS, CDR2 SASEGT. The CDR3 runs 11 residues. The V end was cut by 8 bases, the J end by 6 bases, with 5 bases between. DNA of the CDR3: TGTGCCAGCGGGGGTAATTCACCCCTCCACTTT. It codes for CASGGNSPLHF.

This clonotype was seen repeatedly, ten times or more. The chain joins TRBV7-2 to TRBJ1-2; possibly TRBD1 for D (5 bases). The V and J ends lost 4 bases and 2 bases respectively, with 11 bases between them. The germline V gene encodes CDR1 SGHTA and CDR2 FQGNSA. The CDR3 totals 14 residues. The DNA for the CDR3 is TGTGCCAGCAGCTATGGACATGCCAACTATGGCTACACCTTC. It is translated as CASSYGHANYGYTF.

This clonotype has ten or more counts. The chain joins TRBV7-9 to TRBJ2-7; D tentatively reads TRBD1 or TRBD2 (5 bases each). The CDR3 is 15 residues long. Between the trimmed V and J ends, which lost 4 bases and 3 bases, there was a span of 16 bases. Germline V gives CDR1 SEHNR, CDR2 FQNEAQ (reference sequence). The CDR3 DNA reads TGTGCCAGCAGCTCCAGGGTGGGAGCTGTCTACGAGCAGTACTTC. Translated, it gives CASSSRVGAVYEQYF.

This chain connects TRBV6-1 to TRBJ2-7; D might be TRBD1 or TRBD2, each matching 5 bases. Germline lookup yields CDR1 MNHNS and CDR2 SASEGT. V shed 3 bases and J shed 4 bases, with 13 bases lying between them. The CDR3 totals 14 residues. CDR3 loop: CASSDRDRTYEQYF. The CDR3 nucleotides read TGTGCCAGCAGTGACCGGGACCGCACTTACGAGCAGTACTTC.

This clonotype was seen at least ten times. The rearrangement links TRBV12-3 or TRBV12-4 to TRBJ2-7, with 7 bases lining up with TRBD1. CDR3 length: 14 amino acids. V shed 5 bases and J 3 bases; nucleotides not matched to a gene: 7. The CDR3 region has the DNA TGTGCCAGCAGTCCCCGACAGGGTCACTACGAGCAGTACTTC. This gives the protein CASSPRQGHYEQYF.

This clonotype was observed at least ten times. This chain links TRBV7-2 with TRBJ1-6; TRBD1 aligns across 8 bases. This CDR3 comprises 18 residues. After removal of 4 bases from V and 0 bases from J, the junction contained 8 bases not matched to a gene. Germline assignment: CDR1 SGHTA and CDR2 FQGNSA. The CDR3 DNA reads TGTGCCAGCAGCTCCACCCGGACAGGGAGCTCCTATAATTCACCCCTCCACTTT. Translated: CASSSTRTGSSYNSPLHF.

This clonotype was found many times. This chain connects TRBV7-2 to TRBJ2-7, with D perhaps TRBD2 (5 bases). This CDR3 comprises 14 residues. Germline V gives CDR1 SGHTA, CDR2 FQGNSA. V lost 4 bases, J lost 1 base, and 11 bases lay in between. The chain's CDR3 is CASSSPGLSYEQYF. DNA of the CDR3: TGTGCCAGCAGCTCTCCGGGATTATCCTACGAGCAGTACTTC.

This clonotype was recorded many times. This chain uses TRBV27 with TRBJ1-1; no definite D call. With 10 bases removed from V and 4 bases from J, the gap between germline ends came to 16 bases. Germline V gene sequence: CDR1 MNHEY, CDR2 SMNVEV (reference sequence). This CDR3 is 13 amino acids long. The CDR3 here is CATWGEKITEAFF. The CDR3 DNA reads TGTGCCACCTGGGGAGAGAAGATCACTGAAGCTTTCTTT.

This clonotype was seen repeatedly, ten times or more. The CDR3 DNA reads as TGTGCCAGCAGCGTACGACAGGGAGATTTCACCTTC. It encodes CASSVRQGDFTF. J is TRBJ1-2 and V is TRBV2; TRBD1 matches at 7 bases. Germline V CDR1 and CDR2: SNHLY, FYNNEI. The CDR3 length is 12 residues. Losses at the gene ends were 6 bases for V and 13 bases for J; bases not matched to a gene: 11.

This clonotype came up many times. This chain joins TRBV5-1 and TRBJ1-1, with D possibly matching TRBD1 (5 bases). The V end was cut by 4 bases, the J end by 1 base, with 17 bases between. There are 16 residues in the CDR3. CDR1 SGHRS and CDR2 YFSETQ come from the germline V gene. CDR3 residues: CASSPSPTARNTEAFF. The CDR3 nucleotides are TGCGCCAGCAGCCCCTCCCCGACAGCGAGGAACACTGAAGCTTTCTTT.

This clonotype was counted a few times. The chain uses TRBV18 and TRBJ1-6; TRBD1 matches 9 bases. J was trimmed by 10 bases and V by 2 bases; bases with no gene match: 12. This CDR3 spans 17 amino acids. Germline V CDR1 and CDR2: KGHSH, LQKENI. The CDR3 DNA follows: TGTGCCAGCTCACCAAGGGGAACCGGGACAGGGTGGTCACCCCTCCACTTT. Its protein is CASSPRGTGTGWSPLHF. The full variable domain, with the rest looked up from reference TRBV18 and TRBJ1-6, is NAGVMQNPRHLVRRRGQEARLRCSPMKGHSHVYWYRQLPEEGLKFMVYLQKENIIDESGMPKERFSAEFPKEGPSILRIQQVVRGDSAAYFCASSPRGTGTGWSPLHFGNGTRLTVT.

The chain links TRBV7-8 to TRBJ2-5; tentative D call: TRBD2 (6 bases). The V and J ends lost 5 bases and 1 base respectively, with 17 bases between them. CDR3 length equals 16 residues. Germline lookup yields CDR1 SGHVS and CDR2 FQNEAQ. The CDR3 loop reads CASSLKRVISQETQYF. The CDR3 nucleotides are TGTGCCAGCAGCCTCAAGCGGGTTATCTCCCAAGAGACCCAGTACTTC.

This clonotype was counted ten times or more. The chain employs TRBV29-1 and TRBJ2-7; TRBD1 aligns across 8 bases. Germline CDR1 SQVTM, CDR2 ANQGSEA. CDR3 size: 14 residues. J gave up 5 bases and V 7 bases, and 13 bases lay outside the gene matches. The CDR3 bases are TGCAGCGCCAGAACATGGACAGGGAAGGACGAGCAGTACTTC. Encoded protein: CSARTWTGKDEQYF.

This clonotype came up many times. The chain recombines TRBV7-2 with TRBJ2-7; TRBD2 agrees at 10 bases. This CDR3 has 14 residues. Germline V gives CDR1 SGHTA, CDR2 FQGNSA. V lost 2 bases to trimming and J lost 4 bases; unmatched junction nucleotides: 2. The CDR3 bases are TGTGCCAGCAGCTTAACTAGCGGGGAGTACGAGCAGTACTTC. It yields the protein CASSLTSGEYEQYF. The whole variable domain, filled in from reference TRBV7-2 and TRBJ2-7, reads GAGVSQSPSNKVTEKGKDVELRCDPISGHTALYWYRQSLGQGLEFLIYFQGNSAPDKSGLPSDRFSAERTGGSVSTLTIQRTQQEDSAVYLCASSLTSGEYEQYFGPGTRLTVT.

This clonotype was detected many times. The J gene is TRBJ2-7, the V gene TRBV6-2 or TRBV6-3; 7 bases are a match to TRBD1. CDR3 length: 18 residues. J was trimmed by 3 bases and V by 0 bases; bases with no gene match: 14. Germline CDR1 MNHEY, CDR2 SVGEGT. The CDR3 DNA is TGTGCCAGCAGTTACTCGCATGCCTCCGGGACAGCGAACTACGAGCAGTACTTC. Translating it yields CASSYSHASGTANYEQYF.

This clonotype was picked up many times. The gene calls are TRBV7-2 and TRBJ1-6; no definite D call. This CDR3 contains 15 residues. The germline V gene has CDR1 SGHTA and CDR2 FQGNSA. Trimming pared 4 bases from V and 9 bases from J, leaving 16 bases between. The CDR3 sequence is CASSSPSLRGSPLHF. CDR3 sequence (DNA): TGTGCCAGCAGCTCCCCGTCCCTCCGAGGTTCACCCCTCCACTTT.

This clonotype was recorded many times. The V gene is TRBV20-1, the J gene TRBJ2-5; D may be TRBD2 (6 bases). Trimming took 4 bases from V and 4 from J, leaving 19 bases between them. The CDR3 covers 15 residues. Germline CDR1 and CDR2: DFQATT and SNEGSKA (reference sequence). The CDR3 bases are TGCAGTGCTAAGGCGGGCGGGATGATCCGAGAGACCCAGTACTTC. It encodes CSAKAGGMIRETQYF.